What follows is one T cell receptor (beta chain) and its context. Profiling relied on immunoSEQ multiplex PCR, and the TCRdb table lists in-frame clones only, not all of them. In the table there are around 130,000 clones, 84% of which are singletons. Time point indicated: pretreatment peripheral blood. The CDR3 spans 12 residues. Germline lookup yields CDR1 SGHKS and CDR2 YYEKEE (reference sequence). Trimming pared 2 bases from V and 7 bases from J, leaving 9 bases between. These data belong to a study of PD-L1 blockade in urothelial cancer. The chain employs TRBV5-5 and TRBJ2-5; TRBD2 is a possible D gene (7 bases). The receptor was isolated from a man in his fifties with urothelial cancer. The specimen was PBMCs, collected around atezolizumab (anti-PD-L1) treatment. CDR3 bases: TGTGCCAGCAGCTTAAGGGGGGGGACCCAGTACTTC. Its translation: CASSLRGGTQYF.